Listed below are T cell receptor beta chains from one sample, sequenced in a study of low-dose radiotherapy and immunotherapy resistance in tumors. TCRdb recomputed calls from the reads with MiXCR, one row per CDR3 protein. The repertoire includes 95,000 to 100,000 distinct CDR3 sequences, around 20% of them detected once, and roughly 4.3% sits in the top ten. Material: PBMCs, obtained after low-dose radiotherapy plus immunotherapy. These TCRs come from a male donor with prostate cancer. CDR3s include the opening cysteine and the closing phenylalanine or tryptophan. The order of the fields is V gene, J gene, D gene, clone size, CDR3 protein, CDR3 DNA. The D gene is left open where the match is weak. Part of the rows lack a size; the others show once, few, many or a class for expanded clones.

V: TRBV27
J: TRBJ2-7
D: TRBD1
size: once
CDR3: CASRSAGTGDSEQYF
DNA: TGTGCCAGCAGGTCGGCCGGGACAGGGGATTCCGAGCAGTACTTC

V: TRBV12-3/TRBV12-4
J: TRBJ2-7
D: TRBD1
size: many
CDR3: CASAGTGRYEQYF
DNA: TGTGCCAGCGCGGGGACAGGGCGTTACGAGCAGTACTTC

V: TRBV13
J: TRBJ2-5
D: .
size: .
CDR3: CASSPLSSRETQYF
DNA: TGTGCCAGCAGCCCCCTAAGTTCGAGGGAGACCCAGTACTTC

V: TRBV6-1
J: TRBJ2-5
D: .
size: many
CDR3: CASSEVGEETQYF
DNA: TGTGCCAGCAGTGAAGTTGGAGAAGAGACCCAGTACTTC

V: TRBV19
J: TRBJ1-2
D: .
size: many
CDR3: CASRPDNYGYTF
DNA: TGTGCCAGTAGGCCGGACAACTATGGCTACACCTTC

V: TRBV19
J: TRBJ2-7
D: TRBD2
size: many
CDR3: CASSAIAGALSYEQYF
DNA: TGTGCCAGTAGTGCAATAGCGGGGGCCCTCTCCTACGAGCAGTACTTC

V: TRBV7-3
J: TRBJ1-4
D: .
size: few
CDR3: CASSPSRRTSTNEKLFF
DNA: TGTGCCAGCAGCCCATCACGAAGGACCTCAACTAATGAAAAACTGTTTTTT

V: TRBV28
J: TRBJ2-1
D: TRBD2
size: .
CDR3: CASSFSPGRGGNEQFF
DNA: TGTGCCAGCAGTTTTTCCCCGGGGAGGGGAGGCAATGAGCAGTTCTTC

V: TRBV20-1
J: TRBJ2-1
D: .
size: many
CDR3: CSASTGIYNEQFF
DNA: TGCAGTGCTTCTACAGGAATCTACAATGAGCAGTTCTTC

V: TRBV6-5
J: TRBJ2-7
D: TRBD2
size: .
CDR3: CASSRAGAYEQYF
DNA: TGTGCCAGCAGTCGAGCGGGAGCGTACGAGCAGTACTTC

V: TRBV10-2
J: TRBJ2-3
D: .
size: many
CDR3: CASSEVSGTDTQYF
DNA: TGCGCCAGCAGTGAGGTTTCTGGTACAGATACGCAGTATTTT

V: TRBV19
J: TRBJ1-5
D: TRBD1
size: many
CDR3: CASSSTGGNQPQHF
DNA: TGTGCCAGTAGTTCTACAGGGGGTAATCAGCCCCAGCATTTT

V: TRBV29-1
J: TRBJ1-1
D: TRBD1
size: .
CDR3: CSVGQGAGTEAFF
DNA: TGCAGCGTCGGTCAGGGGGCGGGCACTGAAGCTTTCTTT

V: TRBV5-1
J: TRBJ2-7
D: .
size: many
CDR3: CASSLGYGENEQYF
DNA: TGCGCCAGCAGCTTGGGTTACGGGGAAAACGAGCAGTACTTC

V: TRBV12-3/TRBV12-4
J: TRBJ2-2
D: .
size: many
CDR3: CASSFGGANTGELFF
DNA: TGTGCCAGCAGTTTCGGCGGAGCGAACACCGGGGAGCTGTTTTTT

V: TRBV6-5
J: TRBJ2-2
D: .
size: many
CDR3: CASSYSAQNTGELFF
DNA: TGTGCCAGCAGTTACTCAGCACAGAACACCGGGGAGCTGTTTTTT

V: TRBV5-1
J: TRBJ2-1
D: TRBD2
size: many
CDR3: CASRGGEQFF
DNA: TGCGCCAGCCGCGGGGGTGAGCAGTTCTTC

V: TRBV5-4
J: TRBJ1-1
D: .
size: .
CDR3: CASSWAGEAFF
DNA: TGTGCCAGCAGCTGGGCAGGGGAAGCTTTCTTT

V: TRBV20-1
J: TRBJ2-3
D: TRBD2
size: many
CDR3: CSAATSGPSTDTQYF
DNA: TGCAGTGCCGCGACTAGCGGGCCTAGCACAGATACGCAGTATTTT

V: TRBV19
J: TRBJ2-7
D: TRBD2
size: .
CDR3: CASSPPGRGAYEQYF
DNA: TGTGCCAGTAGTCCCCCTGGGCGGGGGGCCTACGAGCAGTACTTC

V: TRBV19
J: TRBJ2-5
D: TRBD1
size: many
CDR3: CASSLQRPGGQETQYF
DNA: TGTGCCAGTAGCCTCCAAAGGCCAGGGGGCCAAGAGACCCAGTACTTC

V: TRBV20-1
J: TRBJ2-1
D: TRBD1
size: .
CDR3: CSARDAAHGTGMNEQFF
DNA: TGCAGTGCTAGAGACGCAGCCCATGGGACAGGGATGAATGAGCAGTTCTTC

V: TRBV7-9
J: TRBJ1-1
D: .
size: many
CDR3: CASSLGDSRGAEAFF
DNA: TGTGCCAGCAGCTTAGGAGACTCCCGGGGAGCTGAAGCTTTCTTT

V: TRBV7-2
J: TRBJ2-5
D: TRBD1
size: many
CDR3: CASSRQGATHRTQYF
DNA: TGTGCCAGCAGTCGACAGGGGGCGACCCATAGGACCCAGTACTTC

V: TRBV5-1
J: TRBJ2-5
D: .
size: few
CDR3: CASSLGSLYSQETQYF
DNA: TGCGCCAGCAGCTTGGGATCTCTGTACAGTCAAGAGACCCAGTACTTC

V: TRBV5-3
J: TRBJ2-5
D: .
size: .
CDR3: CASSLELGTQYF
DNA: TGTGCCAGCAGCTTGGAGCTAGGGACCCAGTACTTC